Listed below are T cell receptor beta chains from one sample, sequenced in a study of blood T cell repertoires in COVID-19. Repertoires were generated with immunoSEQ multiplex PCR, while TCRdb's copy carries only in-frame clones and drops some. The sample lists fewer than 80,000 clones, 70% to 90% occurring once. The sequenced sample consisted of peripheral blood. The receptor source for this set is a man aged 70-80 years with acute or convalescent COVID-19. Both conserved end residues are part of each CDR3. D genes are given only for firm matches. Expanded clones are given a class, and other clones once, few, many or no size at all.

CDR3aa: CASSIVPYEQYF
CDR3nt: TGTGCCAGTAGTATAGTTCCGTACGAGCAGTACTTC
v_gene: TRBV19
d_gene: .
j_gene: TRBJ2-7
abundance: .

CDR3aa: CASSERGTGSVYTF
CDR3nt: TGTGCCAGCAGTGAGCGAGGGACAGGTTCGGTGTACACCTTC
v_gene: TRBV6-1
d_gene: TRBD1
j_gene: TRBJ1-2
abundance: .

CDR3aa: CASSRNDGEQYF
CDR3nt: TGTGCCAGTAGTAGGAATGACGGGGAGCAGTACTTC
v_gene: TRBV19
d_gene: .
j_gene: TRBJ2-7
abundance: .

CDR3aa: CASSSTEGYGYTF
CDR3nt: TGTGCCAGCAGCTCGACGGAGGGCTATGGCTACACCTTC
v_gene: TRBV7-9
d_gene: .
j_gene: TRBJ1-2
abundance: .

CDR3aa: CASTLSGQETQYF
CDR3nt: TGTGCCAGCACCCTCTCGGGCCAAGAGACCCAGTACTTC
v_gene: TRBV7-9
d_gene: .
j_gene: TRBJ2-5
abundance: few

CDR3aa: CASSSEGFPFYEQYF
CDR3nt: TGTGCCAGCAGTTCCGAGGGTTTCCCCTTCTACGAGCAGTACTTC
v_gene: TRBV6-5
d_gene: .
j_gene: TRBJ2-7
abundance: .

CDR3aa: CTVIRRAEYNEQFF
CDR3nt: TGCACCGTAATACGGAGGGCCGAGTACAATGAGCAGTTCTTC
v_gene: TRBV1
d_gene: .
j_gene: TRBJ2-1
abundance: .

CDR3aa: CASSLTQGLPEAFF
CDR3nt: TGTGCCAGCAGCTTAACACAGGGATTACCTGAAGCTTTCTTT
v_gene: TRBV11-1
d_gene: .
j_gene: TRBJ1-1
abundance: .

CDR3aa: CASSFDGEAELFF
CDR3nt: TGTGCCAGCAGCTTCGACGGCGAGGCGGAGCTGTTTTTT
v_gene: TRBV7-9
d_gene: .
j_gene: TRBJ2-2
abundance: .

CDR3aa: CSVFPGSQETQYF
CDR3nt: TGCAGCGTTTTTCCGGGATCTCAAGAGACCCAGTACTTC
v_gene: TRBV29-1
d_gene: .
j_gene: TRBJ2-5
abundance: .

CDR3aa: CASSPRRGTGGSGNQPQHF
CDR3nt: TGTGCCAGCAGCCCCCGAAGAGGGACAGGGGGAAGTGGCAATCAGCCCCAGCATTTT
v_gene: TRBV7-6
d_gene: TRBD1
j_gene: TRBJ1-5
abundance: .

CDR3aa: CASSAGQGLISPLHF
CDR3nt: TGTGCCAGCAGCGCGGGACAGGGTTTAATTTCACCCCTCCACTTT
v_gene: TRBV28
d_gene: TRBD1
j_gene: TRBJ1-6
abundance: .

CDR3aa: CSVKQGAYEQYF
CDR3nt: TGCAGCGTTAAACAGGGGGCCTACGAGCAGTACTTC
v_gene: TRBV29-1
d_gene: TRBD1
j_gene: TRBJ2-7
abundance: .

CDR3aa: CASSAQDAEAFF
CDR3nt: TGCGCCAGCAGCGCACAGGACGCTGAAGCTTTCTTT
v_gene: TRBV5-1
d_gene: .
j_gene: TRBJ1-1
abundance: .

CDR3aa: CASSFGQGDGYTF
CDR3nt: TGTGCCAGCAGTTTTGGACAGGGAGATGGCTACACCTTC
v_gene: TRBV12-3/TRBV12-4
d_gene: TRBD1
j_gene: TRBJ1-2
abundance: .

CDR3aa: CASSTAGGRGEQYF
CDR3nt: TGCGCCAGCAGCACCGCGGGGGGGCGGGGCGAGCAGTACTTC
v_gene: TRBV5-1
d_gene: TRBD2
j_gene: TRBJ2-7
abundance: .

CDR3aa: CASSFLTGGNTDTQYF
CDR3nt: TGTGCCAGCAGCTTCCTCACGGGGGGAAACACAGATACGCAGTATTTT
v_gene: TRBV11-2
d_gene: TRBD2
j_gene: TRBJ2-3
abundance: once

CDR3aa: CASRYSKSGEQFF
CDR3nt: TGTGCCAGCAGGTATAGCAAGTCGGGAGAGCAGTTCTTC
v_gene: TRBV12-3/TRBV12-4
d_gene: .
j_gene: TRBJ2-1
abundance: .

CDR3aa: CASSQLQGRADTQYF
CDR3nt: TGTGCCAGCAGCCAACTACAGGGCAGGGCAGATACGCAGTATTTT
v_gene: TRBV14
d_gene: .
j_gene: TRBJ2-3
abundance: once

CDR3aa: CASSWGQGGRNGYTF
CDR3nt: TGTGCCAGCAGTTGGGGACAGGGCGGTCGAAATGGCTACACCTTC
v_gene: TRBV6-5
d_gene: TRBD1
j_gene: TRBJ1-2
abundance: once

CDR3aa: CASIRDRGIPGGYTF
CDR3nt: TGTGCCAGCATTCGGGACAGGGGGATTCCCGGAGGCTACACCTTC
v_gene: TRBV6-5
d_gene: TRBD1
j_gene: TRBJ1-2
abundance: .

CDR3aa: CASSEGSQETQYF
CDR3nt: TGCGCCAGCAGCGAGGGCTCCCAAGAGACCCAGTACTTC
v_gene: TRBV5-1
d_gene: .
j_gene: TRBJ2-5
abundance: .

CDR3aa: CASSHKPGTGPYEQYF
CDR3nt: TGCGCCAGCAGCCATAAACCCGGGACAGGTCCCTACGAGCAGTACTTC
v_gene: TRBV4-1
d_gene: TRBD1
j_gene: TRBJ2-7
abundance: once

CDR3aa: CASSLTPMNTEAFF
CDR3nt: TGTGCCAGCAGCTTGACACCCATGAACACTGAAGCTTTCTTT
v_gene: TRBV7-9
d_gene: .
j_gene: TRBJ1-1
abundance: .

CDR3aa: CASSSNRGAEKLFF
CDR3nt: TGTGCCAGCAGCAGTAACAGGGGGGCTGAAAAACTGTTTTTT
v_gene: TRBV6-1
d_gene: TRBD1
j_gene: TRBJ1-4
abundance: .